Here is one TCR beta chain with its context. Its antigen is not identified. This entry comes from a study of T cell responses to AZD1222 COVID-19 vaccine. Sequencing was performed with immunoSEQ multiplex PCR; in TCRdb, only in-frame clones are kept and a portion is missing. The sample has about 130,000 clones, 90% seen once. Study-level results: The reported proportion of spike-specific TCRs targeting unmutated variant regions was nearly half.

V shed 5 bases, J shed 2 bases, and the junction held 5 bases outside the gene matches. Per germline, CDR1 MNHEY and CDR2 SVGEGT. The CDR3 is 15 residues long. The sequences come from peripheral blood, collected on day 0 of MenACWY control vaccination. The gene calls are TRBV6-2 or TRBV6-3 and TRBJ2-1, with TRBD2 identical over 8 bases. The sequence was obtained from an adult in good health. CDR3 in amino acids: CASSGGLAAYNEQFF. CDR3 bases: TGTGCCAGCAGTGGCGGACTAGCCGCCTACAATGAGCAGTTCTTC.